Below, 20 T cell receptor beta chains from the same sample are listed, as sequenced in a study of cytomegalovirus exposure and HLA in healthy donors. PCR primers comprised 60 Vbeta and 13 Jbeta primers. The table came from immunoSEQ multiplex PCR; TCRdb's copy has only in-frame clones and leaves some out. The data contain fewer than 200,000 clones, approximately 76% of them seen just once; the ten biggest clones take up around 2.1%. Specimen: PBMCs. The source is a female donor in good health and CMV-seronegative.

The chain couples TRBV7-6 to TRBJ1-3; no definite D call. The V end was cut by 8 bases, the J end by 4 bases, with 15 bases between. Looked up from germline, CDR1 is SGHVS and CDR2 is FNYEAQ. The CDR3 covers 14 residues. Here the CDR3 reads CASGRENGGNTIYF. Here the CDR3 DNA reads TGTGCCAGCGGTAGGGAGAACGGGGGAAACACCATATATTTT. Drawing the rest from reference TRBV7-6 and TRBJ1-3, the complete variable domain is GAGVSQSPRYKVTKRGQDVALRCDPISGHVSLYWYRQALGQGPEFLTYFNYEAQQDKSGLPNDRFSAERPEGSISTLTIQRTEQRDSAMYRCASGRENGGNTIYFGEGSWLTVV.

CDR3 in amino acids: CASSRTGDGYTF. The CDR3 DNA is TGTGCCAGCAGCCGGACAGGGGATGGCTACACCTTC. The chain carries TRBV5-4 and TRBJ1-2; 9 bases map to TRBD1. V shed 4 bases and J 6 bases; nucleotides not matched to a gene: 1. The germline V gene has CDR1 SGHNT and CDR2 YYREEE (reference sequence). The CDR3 totals 12 residues.

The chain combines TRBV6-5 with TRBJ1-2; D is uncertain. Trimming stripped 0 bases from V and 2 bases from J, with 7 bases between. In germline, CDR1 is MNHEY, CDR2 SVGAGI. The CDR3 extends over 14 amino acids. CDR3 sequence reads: CASSYSTWNYGYTF. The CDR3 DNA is TGTGCCAGCAGTTACTCCACTTGGAACTATGGCTACACCTTC.

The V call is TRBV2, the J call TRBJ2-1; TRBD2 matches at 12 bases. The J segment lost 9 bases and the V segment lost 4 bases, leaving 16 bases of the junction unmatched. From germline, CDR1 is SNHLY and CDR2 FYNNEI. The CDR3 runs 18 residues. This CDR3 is CASSVLGSATSGRGEQFF. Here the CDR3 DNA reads TGTGCCAGCAGTGTTCTCGGTTCGGCGACTAGCGGGAGAGGTGAGCAGTTCTTC.

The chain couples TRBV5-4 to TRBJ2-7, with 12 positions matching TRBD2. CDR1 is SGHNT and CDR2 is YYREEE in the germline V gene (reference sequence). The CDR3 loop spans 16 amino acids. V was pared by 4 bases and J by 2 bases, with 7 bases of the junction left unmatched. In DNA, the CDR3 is TGTGCCAGCAGCCAAGGACTAGCGGGGCGGACCTACGAGCAGTACTTC. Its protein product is CASSQGLAGRTYEQYF.

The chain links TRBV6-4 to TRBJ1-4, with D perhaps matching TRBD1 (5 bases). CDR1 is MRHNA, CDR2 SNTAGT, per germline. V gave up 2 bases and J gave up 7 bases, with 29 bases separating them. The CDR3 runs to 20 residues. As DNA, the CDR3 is TGTGCCAGCAGTGACCCGAAGATTCCGACCGGTATTTGCAGGGTTGAAAAACTGTTTTTT. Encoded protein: CASSDPKIPTGICRVEKLFF.

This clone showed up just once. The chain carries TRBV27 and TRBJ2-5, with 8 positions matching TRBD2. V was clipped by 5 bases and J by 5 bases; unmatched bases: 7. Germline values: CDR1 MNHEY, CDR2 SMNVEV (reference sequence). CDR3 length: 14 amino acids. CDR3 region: CASSPGQRGETQYF. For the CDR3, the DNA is TGTGCCAGCAGTCCAGGACAGCGGGGGGAGACCCAGTACTTC.

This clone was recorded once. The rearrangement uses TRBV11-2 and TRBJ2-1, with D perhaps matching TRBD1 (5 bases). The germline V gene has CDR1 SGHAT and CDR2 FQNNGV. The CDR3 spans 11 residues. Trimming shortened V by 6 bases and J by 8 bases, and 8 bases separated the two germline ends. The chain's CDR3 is CASRDMYEQFF. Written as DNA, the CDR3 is TGTGCCAGCAGGGACATGTATGAGCAGTTCTTC. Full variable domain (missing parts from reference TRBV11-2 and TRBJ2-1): EAGVAQSPRYKIIEKRQSVAFWCNPISGHATLYWYQQILGQGPKLLIQFQNNGVVDDSQLPKDRFSAERLKGVDSTLKIQPAKLEDSAVYLCASRDMYEQFFGPGTRLTVL.

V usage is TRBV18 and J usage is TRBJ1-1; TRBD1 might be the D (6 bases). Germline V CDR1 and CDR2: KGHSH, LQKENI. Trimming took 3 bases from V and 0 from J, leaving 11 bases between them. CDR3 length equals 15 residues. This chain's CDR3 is CASSPDRGMNTEAFF. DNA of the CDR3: TGTGCCAGCTCACCCGATAGGGGGATGAACACTGAAGCTTTCTTT.

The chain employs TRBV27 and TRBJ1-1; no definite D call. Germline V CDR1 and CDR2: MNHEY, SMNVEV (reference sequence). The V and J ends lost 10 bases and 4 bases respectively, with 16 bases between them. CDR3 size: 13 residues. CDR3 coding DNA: TGTGCCACCCTATCTTATGGGAGCACTGAAGCTTTCTTT. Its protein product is CATLSYGSTEAFF.

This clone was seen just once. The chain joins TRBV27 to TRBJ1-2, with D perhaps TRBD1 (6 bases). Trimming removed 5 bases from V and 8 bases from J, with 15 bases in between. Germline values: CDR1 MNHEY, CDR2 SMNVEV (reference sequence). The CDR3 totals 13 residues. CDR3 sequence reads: CASSLPTGSGYTF. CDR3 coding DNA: TGTGCCAGCAGTCTCCCGACAGGTAGCGGCTACACCTTC.

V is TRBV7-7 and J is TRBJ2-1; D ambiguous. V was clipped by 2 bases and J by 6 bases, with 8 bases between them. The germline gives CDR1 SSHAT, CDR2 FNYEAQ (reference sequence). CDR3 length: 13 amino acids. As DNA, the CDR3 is TGTGCCAGCAGCTTACTAGGAATCAATGAGCAGTTCTTC. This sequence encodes CASSLLGINEQFF.

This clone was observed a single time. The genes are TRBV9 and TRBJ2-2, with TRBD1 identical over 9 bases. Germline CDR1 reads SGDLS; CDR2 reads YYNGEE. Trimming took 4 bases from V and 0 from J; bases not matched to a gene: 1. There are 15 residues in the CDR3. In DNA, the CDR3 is TGTGCCAGCAGCCGACAGGGGGCGAACACCGGGGAGCTGTTTTTT. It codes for CASSRQGANTGELFF.

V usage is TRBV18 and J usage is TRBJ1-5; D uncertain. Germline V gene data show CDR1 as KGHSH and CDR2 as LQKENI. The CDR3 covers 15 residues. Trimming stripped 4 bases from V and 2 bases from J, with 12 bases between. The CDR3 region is CASSRGGLRNQPQHF. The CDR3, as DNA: TGTGCCAGCTCACGAGGAGGGCTGCGCAATCAGCCCCAGCATTTT.

As DNA, the CDR3 is TGTGCCAGCAGTGAAGTCGGGGTGAGAGGAAACACCATATATTTT. Protein product: CASSEVGVRGNTIYF. V usage is TRBV25-1 and J usage is TRBJ1-3; D unresolved. CDR3 length: 15 residues. Trimming pared 2 bases from V and 4 bases from J, leaving 12 bases between. The germline CDR1 and CDR2 sequences are MGHDK and SYGVNS.

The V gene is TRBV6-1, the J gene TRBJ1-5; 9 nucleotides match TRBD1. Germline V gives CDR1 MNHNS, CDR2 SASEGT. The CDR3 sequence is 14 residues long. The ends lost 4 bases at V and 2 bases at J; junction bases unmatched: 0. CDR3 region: CASSGTGGNQPQHF. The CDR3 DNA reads TGTGCCAGCAGTGGGACAGGGGGCAATCAGCCCCAGCATTTT.

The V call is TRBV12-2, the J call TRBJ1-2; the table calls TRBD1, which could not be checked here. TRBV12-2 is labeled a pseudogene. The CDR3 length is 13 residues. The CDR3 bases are TGTGCAAGTCGCTTCAGGTTCACAGGTGGCTACACCTTC. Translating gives CASRFRFTGGYTF.

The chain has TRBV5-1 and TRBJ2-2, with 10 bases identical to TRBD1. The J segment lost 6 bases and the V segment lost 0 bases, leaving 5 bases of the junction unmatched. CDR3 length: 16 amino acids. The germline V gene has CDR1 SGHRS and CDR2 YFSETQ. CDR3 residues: CASSLGDRGTAGELFF. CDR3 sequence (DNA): TGCGCCAGCAGCTTGGGGGACAGGGGAACAGCCGGGGAGCTGTTTTTT.

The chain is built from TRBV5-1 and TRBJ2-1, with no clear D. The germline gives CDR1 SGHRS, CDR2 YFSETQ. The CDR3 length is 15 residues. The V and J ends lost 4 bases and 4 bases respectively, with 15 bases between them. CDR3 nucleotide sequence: TGCGCCAGCAGCCCACAGTCGCACTTTTACAATGAGCAGTTCTTC. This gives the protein CASSPQSHFYNEQFF.

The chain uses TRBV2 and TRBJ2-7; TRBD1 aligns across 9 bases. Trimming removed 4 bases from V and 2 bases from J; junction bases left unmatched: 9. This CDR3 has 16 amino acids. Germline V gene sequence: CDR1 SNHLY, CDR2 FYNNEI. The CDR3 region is CASSGRTGTGTYEQYF. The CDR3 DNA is TGTGCCAGCAGTGGACGAACCGGGACAGGGACCTACGAGCAGTACTTC.